This entry is about one T cell receptor (beta chain). Its specificity is unknown. Method: immunoSEQ multiplex PCR; TCRdb's copy keeps in-frame clones and lacks some. The sample has some 120,000 clones, 75% to 95% seen once. This specimen comes from a study of T cell responses to AZD1222 COVID-19 vaccine. Findings and caveats of the study: Spike-specific TCR breadth and depth grew following two AZD1222 doses.

Sequencing used peripheral blood, obtained 28 days after the second dose of the MenACWY control vaccine. This clonotype was obtained from an adult who received the MenACWY meningococcal vaccine as a control.

The CDR3 DNA sequence: TGTGCCAGCCCCTCTACCGGGACAGGGGGAGTCCGGCTGTTTTTT. Translating it yields CASPSTGTGGVRLFF. The chain combines TRBV6-5 with TRBJ2-2, with 11 nucleotides matching TRBD1. V lost 8 bases, J lost 13 bases, and 15 bases stayed unmatched. Germline-derived CDR1 and CDR2 are MNHEY and SVGAGI. This CDR3 is built from 15 residues.